This T cell receptor (beta chain) derives from a study of long-term antiretroviral therapy in people with HIV. Survey level was the resolution at which the v3.0 immunoSEQ assay ran. Sequencing had a target that covered 40,000-50,000 T-cell genomes per sample. Data came from immunoSEQ multiplex PCR; TCRdb stores just in-frame clones and leaves some out. There are about 27,000 clones in the sample; approximately 78% occur only once, and approximately 15% lies in the top ten. Regarding the study as a whole: When set beside controls, HIV repertoires had CDR3 length ranges that were narrower. Clones expanded before ART dominated the repertoire at all time points. After ART, diversity increased yet remained lower than transplant donor controls.

CDR1 is SGHTA and CDR2 is FQGTGA in the germline V gene. The CDR3 has 12 residues. With V trimmed by 5 bases and J by 7 bases, 1 base remained unmatched. About this clone: The antigen is undetermined.

The clonotype comes from a man aged 50 to 60 with HIV. This sequence joins TRBV7-3 and TRBJ2-1; TRBD1 matches 8 bases. Here the sequenced sample was unsorted PBMCs, taken 2.9 years after starting antiretroviral therapy. CDR3 nucleotides: TGTGCCAGCAGCACAGGGGGAAATGAGCAGTTCTTC. Amino acids: CASSTGGNEQFF. The full variable domain, rest sourced from reference TRBV7-3 and TRBJ2-1, is GAGVSQTPSNKVTEKGKYVELRCDPISGHTALYWYRQSLGQGPEFLIYFQGTGAADDSGLPNDRFFAVRPEGSVSTLKIQRTERGDSAVYLCASSTGGNEQFFGPGTRLTVL.